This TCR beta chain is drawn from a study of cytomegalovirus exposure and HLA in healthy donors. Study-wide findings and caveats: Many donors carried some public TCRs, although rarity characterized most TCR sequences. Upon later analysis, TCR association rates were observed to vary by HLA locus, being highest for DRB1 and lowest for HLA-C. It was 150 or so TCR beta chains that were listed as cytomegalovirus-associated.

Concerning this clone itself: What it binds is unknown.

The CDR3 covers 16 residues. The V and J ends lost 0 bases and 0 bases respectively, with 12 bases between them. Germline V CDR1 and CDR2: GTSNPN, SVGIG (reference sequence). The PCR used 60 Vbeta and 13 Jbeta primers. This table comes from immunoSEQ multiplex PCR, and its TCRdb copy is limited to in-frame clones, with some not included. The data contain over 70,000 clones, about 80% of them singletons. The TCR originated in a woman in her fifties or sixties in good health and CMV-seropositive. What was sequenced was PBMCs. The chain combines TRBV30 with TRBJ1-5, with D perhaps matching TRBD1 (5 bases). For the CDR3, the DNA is TGTGCCTGGAGTGTGGGGGGATCCTATAGCAATCAGCCCCAGCATTTT. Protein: CAWSVGGSYSNQPQHF.